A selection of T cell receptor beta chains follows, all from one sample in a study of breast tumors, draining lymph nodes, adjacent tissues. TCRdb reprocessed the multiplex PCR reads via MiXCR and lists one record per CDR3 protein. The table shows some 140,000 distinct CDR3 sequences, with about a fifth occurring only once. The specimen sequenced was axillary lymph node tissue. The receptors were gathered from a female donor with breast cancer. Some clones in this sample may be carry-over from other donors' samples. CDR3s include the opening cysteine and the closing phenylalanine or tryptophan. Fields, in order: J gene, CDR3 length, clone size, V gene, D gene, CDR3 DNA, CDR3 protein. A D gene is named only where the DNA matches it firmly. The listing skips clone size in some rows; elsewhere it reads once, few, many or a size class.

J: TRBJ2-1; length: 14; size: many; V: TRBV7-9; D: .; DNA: TGTGCCAGCACCTTAATAGGGGGAAACAATGAGCAGTTCTTC; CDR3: CASTLIGGNNEQFF
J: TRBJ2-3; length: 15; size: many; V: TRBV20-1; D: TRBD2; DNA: TGCAGTGCTAGGACGGGACTAGCGGGCACAGATACGCAGTATTTT; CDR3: CSARTGLAGTDTQYF
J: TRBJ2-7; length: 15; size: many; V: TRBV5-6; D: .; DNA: TGTGCCAGCAGCTTGGTTGGATCAGCCTCCTACGAGCAGTACTTC; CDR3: CASSLVGSASYEQYF
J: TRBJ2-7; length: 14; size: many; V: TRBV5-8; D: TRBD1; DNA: TGTGCCAGCAGCCCGGAGGACAGGGTCTACGAGCAGTACTTC; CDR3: CASSPEDRVYEQYF
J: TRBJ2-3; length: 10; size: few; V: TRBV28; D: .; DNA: TGTGCCAGCAGTTTTCAGGTCCAGTATTTT; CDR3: CASSFQVQYF
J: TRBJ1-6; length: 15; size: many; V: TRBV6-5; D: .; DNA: TGTGCCAGCAGTTATCGAGGGCAAGATAATTCACCCCTCCACTTT; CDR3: CASSYRGQDNSPLHF
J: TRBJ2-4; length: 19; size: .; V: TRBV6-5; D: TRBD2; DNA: TGTGCCAGCAGAGGCTCACCCGGGACTAGCGGGAGATTGGGGGCCATTCAGTACTTC; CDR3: CASRGSPGTSGRLGAIQYF
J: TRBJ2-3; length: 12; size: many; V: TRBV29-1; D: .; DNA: TGCAGCGTTGTCCCCGCCACAGATACGCAGTATTTT; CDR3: CSVVPATDTQYF
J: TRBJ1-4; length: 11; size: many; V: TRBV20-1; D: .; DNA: TGCAGTTCAATCTTCGGGGGAAAACTGTTTTTT; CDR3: CSSIFGGKLFF
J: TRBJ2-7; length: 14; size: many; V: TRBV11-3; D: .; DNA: TGTGCCAGCAGCCCGAGGGACGGCACCTACGAGCAGTACTTC; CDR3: CASSPRDGTYEQYF
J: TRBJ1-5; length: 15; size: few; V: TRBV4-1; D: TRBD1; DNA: TGCGCCAGCAGCCAAGGGGACAGGGAGGAGCAGCCCCAGCATTTT; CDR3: CASSQGDREEQPQHF
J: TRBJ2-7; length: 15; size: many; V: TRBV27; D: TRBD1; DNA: TGTGCCAGCAGCCGATCCGGACAGGGGCAAAACGAGCAGTACTTC; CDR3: CASSRSGQGQNEQYF
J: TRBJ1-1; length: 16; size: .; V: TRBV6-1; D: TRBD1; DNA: TGTGCCAGCAGCTTAAGAGTGGGACAGGGAAACACTGAAGCTTTCTTT; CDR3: CASSLRVGQGNTEAFF
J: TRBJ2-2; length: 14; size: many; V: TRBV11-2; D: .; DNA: TGTGCCAGCAGCTTAGTCAGGGGCACCGGGGAGCTGTTTTTT; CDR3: CASSLVRGTGELFF
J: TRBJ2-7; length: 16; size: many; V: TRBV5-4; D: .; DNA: TGTGCCAGCAGCTTGGGTTCGAGGGTAGGCGCCTACGAGCAGTACTTC; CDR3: CASSLGSRVGAYEQYF
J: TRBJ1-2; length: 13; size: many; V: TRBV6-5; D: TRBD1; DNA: TGTGCCAGCAGGACCACAGGGGGCAGCGGCTACACCTTC; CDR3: CASRTTGGSGYTF
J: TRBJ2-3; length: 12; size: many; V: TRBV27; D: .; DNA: TGTGCCATCGGTCTAGCCGCAGATACGCAGTATTTT; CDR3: CAIGLAADTQYF
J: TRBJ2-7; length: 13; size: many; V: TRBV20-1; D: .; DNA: TGCAGTGCCCGGACTGGCCTGGGGGACGAGCAGTACTTC; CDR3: CSARTGLGDEQYF
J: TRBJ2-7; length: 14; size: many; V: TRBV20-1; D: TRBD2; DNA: TGCAGTGCTAGAGCGGGGACTAAAAACTACGAGCAGTACTTC; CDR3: CSARAGTKNYEQYF
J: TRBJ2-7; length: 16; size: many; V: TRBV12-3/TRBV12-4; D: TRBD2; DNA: TGTGCCAGCAGTTTAAAGCTCGCGACTAGCGGCTACGAGCAGTACTTC; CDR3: CASSLKLATSGYEQYF
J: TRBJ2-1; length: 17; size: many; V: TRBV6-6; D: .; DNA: TGTGCCAGCAGTTACTGGGGTTCCGGGAGCTCCTACAATGAGCAGTTCTTC; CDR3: CASSYWGSGSSYNEQFF
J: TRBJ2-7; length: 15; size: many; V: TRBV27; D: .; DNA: TGTGCCAGCAGTTTACGCGGGGGCAGGGCCTACGAGCAGTACTTC; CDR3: CASSLRGGRAYEQYF